These 6 T cell receptor beta chains came from one sample sequenced in a study of blood T cell repertoires in COVID-19. The assay was immunoSEQ multiplex PCR, and TCRdb's table has in-frame clones only and misses some. The repertoire holds around 60,000 clones, with around 87% as singletons. Sequencing was done on a sample of peripheral blood. The receptors were gathered from a woman between 55 and 75 years old with COVID-19, enrolled during active disease.

The chain has TRBV7-9 and TRBJ2-7, with 12 bases identical to TRBD2. CDR3 size: 17 residues. The J segment lost 0 bases and the V segment lost 4 bases, leaving 7 bases of the junction unmatched. The germline CDR1 and CDR2 sequences are SEHNR and FQNEAQ (reference sequence). CDR3 DNA: TGTGCCAGCAGCTCCCGACTAGCGGGAGATTCCTCCTACGAGCAGTACTTC. Its protein is CASSSRLAGDSSYEQYF.

This chain connects TRBV18 to TRBJ2-5; D might be TRBD1 (5 bases). This CDR3 is built from 16 residues. CDR1 is KGHSH, CDR2 LQKENI, per germline. V was shortened by 1 base and J by 1 base, with 13 bases between the two germline ends. The CDR3 is CASSPRSGPIQETQYF. Written as DNA, the CDR3 is TGTGCCAGCTCACCACGGTCAGGGCCAATCCAAGAGACCCAGTACTTC.

The chain employs TRBV9 and TRBJ1-6; D is possibly TRBD1 (6 bases). From germline, CDR1 is SGDLS and CDR2 YYNGEE. The germline V and J ends were trimmed by 0 bases and 10 bases, with 11 bases remaining between them. The CDR3 length is 14 residues. CDR3 nucleotides: TGTGCCAGCAGCGTAGGGGCAGGGGTCTCACCCCTCCACTTT. Translating gives CASSVGAGVSPLHF.

The V and J genes are TRBV19 and TRBJ1-5; the D is unclear. The CDR3 has 14 residues. Trimming removed 7 bases from V and 7 bases from J, with 17 bases in between. CDR1 is LNHDA, CDR2 SQIVND, per germline (reference sequence). CDR3 in amino acids: CASNRLEGYQPQHF. CDR3 DNA: TGTGCCAGTAACCGACTCGAGGGTTACCAGCCCCAGCATTTT.

The rearrangement links TRBV4-3 to TRBJ2-7; 11 nucleotides match TRBD2. Unmatched junction bases numbered 16, after V lost 2 bases and J lost 7 bases. Germline V gene lookup returns CDR1 LGHNA and CDR2 YSLEER. The CDR3 contains 18 residues. The CDR3 DNA reads as TGCGCCAGCAGCCAATTCCGAGCCGGGGTAGCGGGAGGGGGAGAGCAGTACTTC. Protein: CASSQFRAGVAGGGEQYF.

V usage is TRBV6-1 and J usage is TRBJ1-4, with D possibly being TRBD1 (6 bases). The CDR3 covers 15 residues. V gave up 3 bases and J gave up 6 bases, with 14 bases separating them. CDR1 is MNHNS and CDR2 is SASEGT in the germline V gene. CDR3 in amino acids: CASSESGTRDEKLFF. The CDR3 DNA is TGTGCCAGCAGTGAGTCCGGGACACGGGATGAAAAACTGTTTTTT.